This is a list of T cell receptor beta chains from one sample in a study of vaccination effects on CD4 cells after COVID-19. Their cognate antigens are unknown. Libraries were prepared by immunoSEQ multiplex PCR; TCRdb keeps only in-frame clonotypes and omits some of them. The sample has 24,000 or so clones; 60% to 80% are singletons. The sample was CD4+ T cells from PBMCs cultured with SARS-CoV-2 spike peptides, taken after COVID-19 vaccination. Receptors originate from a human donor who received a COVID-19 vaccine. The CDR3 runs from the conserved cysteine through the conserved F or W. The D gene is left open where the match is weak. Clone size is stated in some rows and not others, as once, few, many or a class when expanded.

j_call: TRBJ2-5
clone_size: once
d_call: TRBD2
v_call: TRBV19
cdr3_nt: TGTGCCAGTAGTATCCCAGCGGGGGGGACGGAAGAGACCCAGTACTTC
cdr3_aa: CASSIPAGGTEETQYF

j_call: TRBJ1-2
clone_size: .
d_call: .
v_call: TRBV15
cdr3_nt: TGTGCCACCAGCAGAGGCAGGGATGGCTACACCTTC
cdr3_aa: CATSRGRDGYTF

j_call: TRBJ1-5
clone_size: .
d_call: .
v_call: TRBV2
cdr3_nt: TGTGCCAGCAGTGTACCCCGGGGGGGTATAAGCAATCAGCCCCAGCATTTT
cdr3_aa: CASSVPRGGISNQPQHF

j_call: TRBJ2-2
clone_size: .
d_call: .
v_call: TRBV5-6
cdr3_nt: TGTGCCAGCAGCACAGGGACCGGGGAGCTGTTTTTT
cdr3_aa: CASSTGTGELFF

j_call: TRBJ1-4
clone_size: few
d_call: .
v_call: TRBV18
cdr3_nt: TGTGCCAGCTCACCTCCTCTTCCTGAAAAACTGTTTTTT
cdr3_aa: CASSPPLPEKLFF

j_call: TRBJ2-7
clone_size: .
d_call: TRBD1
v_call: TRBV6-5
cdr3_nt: TGTGCCAGCAGTCGAAGGGGGCAGAGGTACTTC
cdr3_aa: CASSRRGQRYF

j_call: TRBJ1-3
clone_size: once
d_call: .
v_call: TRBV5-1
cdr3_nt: TGCGCCAGCAGCCGAGGGTACCAGACCTCTGGAAACACCATATATTTT
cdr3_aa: CASSRGYQTSGNTIYF

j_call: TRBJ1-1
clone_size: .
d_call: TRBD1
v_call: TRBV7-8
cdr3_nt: TGTGCCAGCAGCGTATCCGGGACAGGGGGCTCTGAAGCTTTCTTT
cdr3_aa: CASSVSGTGGSEAFF

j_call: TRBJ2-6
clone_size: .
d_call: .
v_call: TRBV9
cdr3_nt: TGTGCCAGCAGCGTAGAAGGGATTCCCGGGGCCAACGTCCTGACTTTC
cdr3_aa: CASSVEGIPGANVLTF

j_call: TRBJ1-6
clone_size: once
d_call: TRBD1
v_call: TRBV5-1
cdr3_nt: TGCGCCAGCAGCTGGACGGGACAGGGGAATTCACCCCTCCACTTT
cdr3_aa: CASSWTGQGNSPLHF

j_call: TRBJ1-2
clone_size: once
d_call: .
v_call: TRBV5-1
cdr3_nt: TGCGCCAGCAGCCGGGACGCCGGCAACTATGGCTACACCTTC
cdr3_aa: CASSRDAGNYGYTF

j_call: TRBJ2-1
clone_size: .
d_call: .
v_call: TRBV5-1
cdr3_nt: TGCGCCAGCAGCTTGGTTTTGAATGAGCAGTTCTTC
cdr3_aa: CASSLVLNEQFF

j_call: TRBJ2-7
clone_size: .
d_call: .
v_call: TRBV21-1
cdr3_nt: TGTGCCAGCACCATAGGACTGTGCTACGAGCAGTACTTC
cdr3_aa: CASTIGLCYEQYF

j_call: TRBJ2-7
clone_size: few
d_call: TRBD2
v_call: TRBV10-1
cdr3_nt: TGCGCCAGCAGTGAGCCGTTGGTTCGTCGGACTAGCGGGACCTACGAGCAGTACTTC
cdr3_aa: CASSEPLVRRTSGTYEQYF

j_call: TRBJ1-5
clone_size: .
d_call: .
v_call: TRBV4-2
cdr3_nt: TGTGCCAGCAGCAGGGGAGGGGGCAATCAGCCCCAGCATTTT
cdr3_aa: CASSRGGGNQPQHF

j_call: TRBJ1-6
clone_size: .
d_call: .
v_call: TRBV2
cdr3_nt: TGTGCCAGCACCCTTGGACAGAGCTATAATTCACCCCTCCACTTT
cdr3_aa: CASTLGQSYNSPLHF

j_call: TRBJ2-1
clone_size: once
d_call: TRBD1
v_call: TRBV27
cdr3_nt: TGTGCCAGCAGTCCGATGTACCGGGACAGGGGGATTTTGGAGCAGTTCTTC
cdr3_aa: CASSPMYRDRGILEQFF

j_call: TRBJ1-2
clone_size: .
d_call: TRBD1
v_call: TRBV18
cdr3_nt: TGTGCCAGCTCTTCACAGGGGGCCTATGGCTACACCTTC
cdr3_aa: CASSSQGAYGYTF

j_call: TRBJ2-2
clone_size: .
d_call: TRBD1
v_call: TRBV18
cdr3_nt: TGTGCCAGCTCACCACGTGGACAGGGGAGCGGGGAGCTGTTTTTT
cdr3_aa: CASSPRGQGSGELFF

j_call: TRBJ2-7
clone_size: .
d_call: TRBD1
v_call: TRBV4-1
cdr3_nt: TGCGCCAGCAGCCACCCGCGACAGGGCTACGAGCAGTACTTC
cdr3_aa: CASSHPRQGYEQYF

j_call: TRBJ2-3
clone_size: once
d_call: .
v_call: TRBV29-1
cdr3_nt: TGCAGCGTTGAATGGCAGAGGACAGCTAGCACAGATACGCAGTATTTT
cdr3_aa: CSVEWQRTASTDTQYF

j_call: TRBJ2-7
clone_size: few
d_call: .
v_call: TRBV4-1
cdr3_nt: TGCGCCAGCAGCCCGGTTGGACAGCCCGGCGAGCAGTACTTC
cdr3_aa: CASSPVGQPGEQYF

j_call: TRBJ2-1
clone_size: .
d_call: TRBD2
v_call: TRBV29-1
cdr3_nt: TGCAGCGTTCGACCGGGACTAGCGAACAATGAGCAGTTCTTC
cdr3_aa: CSVRPGLANNEQFF

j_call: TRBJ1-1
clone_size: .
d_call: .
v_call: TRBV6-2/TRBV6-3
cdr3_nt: TGTGCCAGCAGTCGGGTTAGCGCTGAAGCTTTCTTT
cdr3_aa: CASSRVSAEAFF

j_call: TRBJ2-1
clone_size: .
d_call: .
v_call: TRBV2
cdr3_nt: TGTGCCAGCACTAGCGGAGGGGGTGAGCAGTTCTTC
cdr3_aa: CASTSGGGEQFF

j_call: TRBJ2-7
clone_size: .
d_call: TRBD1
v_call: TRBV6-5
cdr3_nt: TGTGCCAGCAGTTACTCGGGACAGGGGGCGTCCTACGAGCAGTACTTC
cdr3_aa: CASSYSGQGASYEQYF

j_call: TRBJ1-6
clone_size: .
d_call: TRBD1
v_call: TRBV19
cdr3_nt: TGTGCCAGTACGGGGGACAGGGGGGGAGCCCTCCACTTT
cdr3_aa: CASTGDRGGALHF

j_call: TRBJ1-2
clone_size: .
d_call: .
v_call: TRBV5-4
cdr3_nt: TGTGCCAGCAGCTCCAGGGTGATGGACTATGGCTACACCTTC
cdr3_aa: CASSSRVMDYGYTF

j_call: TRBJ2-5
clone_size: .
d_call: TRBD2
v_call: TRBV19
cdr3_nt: TGTGCCAGTAGTATACCCCGGACTAGCGCCGTTAAAGAGACCCAGTACTTC
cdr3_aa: CASSIPRTSAVKETQYF

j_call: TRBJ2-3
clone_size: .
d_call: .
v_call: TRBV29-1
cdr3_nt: TGCAGCGTTAATGTCGGGGGAGTGTCAGATACGCAGTATTTT
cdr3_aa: CSVNVGGVSDTQYF

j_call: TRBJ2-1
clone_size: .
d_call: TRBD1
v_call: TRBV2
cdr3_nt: TGTGCCAGTCAGACCGGGACAGGTATTCCCAATGAGCAGTTCTTC
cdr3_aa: CASQTGTGIPNEQFF

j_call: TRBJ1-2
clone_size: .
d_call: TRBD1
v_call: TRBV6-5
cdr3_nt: TGTGCCAGCAGGGATTCAGGGGGCTATGGCTACACCTTC
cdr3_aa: CASRDSGGYGYTF

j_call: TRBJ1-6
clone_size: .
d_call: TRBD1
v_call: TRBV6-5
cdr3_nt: TGTGCCAGCAAAGAGGGACAGGCTAATTCACCCCTCCACTTT
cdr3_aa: CASKEGQANSPLHF

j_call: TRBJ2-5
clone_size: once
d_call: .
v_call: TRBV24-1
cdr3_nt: TGTGCCACCAGTGATTTAGTCCGGTCCCCAGAGACCCAGTACTTC
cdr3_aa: CATSDLVRSPETQYF

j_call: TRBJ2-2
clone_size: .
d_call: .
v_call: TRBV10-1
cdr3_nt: TGCGCCAGCAGTGGGGATCTGTCGGGCACCGGGGAGCTGTTTTTT
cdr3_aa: CASSGDLSGTGELFF

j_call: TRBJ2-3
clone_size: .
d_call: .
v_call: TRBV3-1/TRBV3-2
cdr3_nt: TGTGCCAGCAGCCAAGATCTGGGGACTCCGACGCAGTATTTT
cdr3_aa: CASSQDLGTPTQYF

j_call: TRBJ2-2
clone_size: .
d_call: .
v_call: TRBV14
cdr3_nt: TGTGCCAGCAGCCACCGTGTGTTTGCGAACACCGGGGAGCTGTTTTTT
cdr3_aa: CASSHRVFANTGELFF

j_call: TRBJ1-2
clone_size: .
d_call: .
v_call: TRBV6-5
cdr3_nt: TGTGCCAGCAGTTACGGCAGGGATAACTATGGCTACACCTTC
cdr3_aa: CASSYGRDNYGYTF

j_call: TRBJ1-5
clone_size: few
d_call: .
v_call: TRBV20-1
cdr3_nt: TGCAGTGCTAGTACCGGGTCACTGGGTTATAGCAATCAGCCCCAGCATTTT
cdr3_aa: CSASTGSLGYSNQPQHF

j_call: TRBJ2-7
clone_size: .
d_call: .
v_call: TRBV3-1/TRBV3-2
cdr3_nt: TGTGCCAGCAGCCAAGATTTGAGCAACACGGATCCCTACGAGCAGTACTTC
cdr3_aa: CASSQDLSNTDPYEQYF

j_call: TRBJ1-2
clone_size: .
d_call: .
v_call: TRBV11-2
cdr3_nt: TGTGCCAGCAGCTTAGGCAGGGGCGATAACTATGGCTACACCTTC
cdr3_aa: CASSLGRGDNYGYTF

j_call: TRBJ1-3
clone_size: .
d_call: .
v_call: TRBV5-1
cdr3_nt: TGCGCCAGCAGCCTGGAGGGTCTTAGCTCTGGAAACACCATATATTTT
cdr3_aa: CASSLEGLSSGNTIYF